The clone carrying this T cell receptor beta chain was seen a few times. Antigen unknown. The data originate from a study of beta chain features in type 1 diabetes. Across the whole study: The study found patients and healthy donors alike in age, gender and cell yields. Findings and limits, study-wide: Patients' naive, central memory and Treg TCRB repertoires seemed closer to one another than those of healthy donors. In every one of the four CD4+ subsets, TCRB CDR3s were moderately but significantly shorter in Type 1 diabetes patients.

Isolated RNA was reverse transcribed in full, so expressed TCRB transcripts were sequenced. The data were produced by immunoSEQ multiplex PCR, yet TCRdb's version contains in-frame clones alone and is incomplete. The sample carries hundreds of thousands of clones, around an eighth recorded once. Central memory, naive, regulatory and stem cell-like memory CD4+ cells were sorted by CD45RO/CCR7/CD25/CD127/CD95/CD27. This TCR came from a man between 18 and 29 years old with type 1 diabetes. Sequencing was performed on naive CD4+ T cells from blood.

CDR3 DNA sequence: TGTGCCAGCAGTGAAGCCCCCACCGGGGCAGGGGCACCGAACACTGAAGCTTTCTTT. Translation: CASSEAPTGAGAPNTEAFF. This chain joins TRBV6-1 and TRBJ1-1, with D tentatively TRBD1 (6 bases). Trimming left V 0 bases short and J 1 base short, with 21 bases between. The CDR3 runs to 19 residues. The germline CDR1 and CDR2 sequences are MNHNS and SASEGT.